One and the same sample provided the 3 T cell receptor beta chains below, sequenced in a study of T cells in Graves' hyperthyroidism and ophthalmopathy. What was amplified from RNA transcripts were TCR beta CDR3 regions. First-round RT-PCR targeting the TCR CDR3 was performed with the HTBI primer set. TCRdb reprocessed the multiplex PCR reads with MiXCR, giving one entry per CDR3 protein. Altogether about 360,000 distinct CDR3 sequences are present, over 10% being singletons, with the ten largest covering 9.2%. Sequenced material: blood. Receptors were obtained from a woman aged 18-29 years with Graves' hyperthyroidism.

This clonotype has at least ten counts. This rearrangement joins TRBV5-6 to TRBJ2-3, with no clear D. CDR3 length equals 14 residues. CDR1 and CDR2 (germline): SGHDT, YYEEEE. V shed 5 bases and J shed 2 bases, with 12 bases lying between them. The CDR3 sequence is CASRHRAYTDTQYF. For the CDR3, the DNA is TGTGCCAGCAGACACCGGGCCTACACAGATACGCAGTATTTT.

In this sample, this clonotype turned up many times. The genes are TRBV6-2 or TRBV6-3 and TRBJ1-3; D is unclear. Germline loops: CDR1 MNHEY, CDR2 SVGEGT. This CDR3 has 15 amino acids. Trimming left V 8 bases short and J 2 bases short, with 16 bases between. CDR3 sequence reads: CASLVGWATGNTIYF. DNA of the CDR3: TGTGCCAGCCTGGTGGGATGGGCCACTGGAAACACCATATATTTT.

On this clonotype: The junction shows a germline mismatch at one end, possibly a read error. The chain has TRBV27 and TRBJ2-7; perhaps TRBD1 as D (5 bases). The CDR3 totals 15 residues. Germline CDR1 reads MNHEY; CDR2 reads SMNVEV (reference sequence). The CDR3 loop reads CACSLMGPLSYEQYF. The DNA of the CDR3 is TGTGCCTGCAGTTTAATGGGGCCCCTCTCCTACGAGCAGTACTTC.